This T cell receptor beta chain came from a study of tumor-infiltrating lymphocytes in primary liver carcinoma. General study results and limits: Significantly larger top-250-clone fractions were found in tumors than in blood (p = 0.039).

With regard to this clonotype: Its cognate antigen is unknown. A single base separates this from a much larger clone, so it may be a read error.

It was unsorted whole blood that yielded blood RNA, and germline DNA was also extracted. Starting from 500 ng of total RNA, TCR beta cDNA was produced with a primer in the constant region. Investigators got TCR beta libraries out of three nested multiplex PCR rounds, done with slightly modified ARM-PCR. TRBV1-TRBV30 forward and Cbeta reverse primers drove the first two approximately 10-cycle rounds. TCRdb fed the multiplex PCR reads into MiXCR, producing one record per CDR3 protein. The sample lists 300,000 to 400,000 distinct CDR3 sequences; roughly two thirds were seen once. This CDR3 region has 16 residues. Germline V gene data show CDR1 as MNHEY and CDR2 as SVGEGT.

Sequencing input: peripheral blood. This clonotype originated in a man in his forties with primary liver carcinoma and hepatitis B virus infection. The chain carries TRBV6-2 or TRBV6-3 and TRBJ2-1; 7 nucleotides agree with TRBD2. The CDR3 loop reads CASSFQAGYSYNEQLF. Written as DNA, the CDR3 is TGTGCCAGCAGTTTTCAAGCGGGATATAGCTACAATGAGCAGCTCTTC.